The clone carrying this T cell receptor (beta chain) was detected many times. The sample comes from a study of T cells in Graves' hyperthyroidism and ophthalmopathy. RNA transcripts served as the template for amplifying TCR beta CDR3 regions. A set of HTBI primers served as the primers for a first-round RT-PCR of the TCR CDR3. TCRdb independently ran MiXCR on the multiplex PCR reads; one entry per CDR3 protein. The repertoire has about 510,000 distinct CDR3 sequences, 12% to 15% of them found once; the top ten carry about 15%. The sequenced sample was blood. The receptor's source is a woman aged 40 to 50 with Graves' hyperthyroidism.

CDR3 residues: CAWSTGELFF. CDR3 DNA sequence: TGTGCCTGGAGTACCGGGGAGCTGTTTTTT. This rearrangement joins TRBV30 to TRBJ2-2; D gene ambiguous. The germline V gene has CDR1 GTSNPN and CDR2 SVGIG (reference sequence). The CDR3 has 10 residues. Trimming removed 2 bases at V and 5 bases at J, with 0 bases between.